Below, 27 T cell receptor beta chains from the same sample are listed, as sequenced in a study of identical twins. TCRdb ran MiXCR on the 5' RACE reads and lists one entry per CDR3 protein. The sample holds some 500,000 distinct CDR3 sequences, about 20% seen once. This sample also belongs to another study, concerning T cells expressing NK-cell markers.

The sample consisted of CD4+ T cells sorted from blood. These receptor sequences come from a woman aged 18-29 years in good health.

This chain uses TRBV2 with TRBJ1-1; D is unresolved. Germline V gene sequence: CDR1 SNHLY, CDR2 FYNNEI. The CDR3 sequence is 11 residues long. The ends were cut back, 2 bases at V and 4 bases at J, with 2 bases in the middle. The CDR3 sequence is CASSELTEAFF. CDR3 DNA: TGTGCCAGCAGTGAACTCACTGAAGCTTTCTTT.

In its sample, this clonotype was seen many times. The chain recombines TRBV18 with TRBJ2-3; no firm D call. The CDR3 spans 13 residues. Germline CDR1 KGHSH, CDR2 LQKENI. V was clipped by 0 bases and J by 4 bases, with 5 bases between them. In nucleotides, the CDR3 is TGTGCCAGCTCACCACCTGGCGCAGATACGCAGTATTTT. This sequence encodes CASSPPGADTQYF.

This clonotype was seen only a few times. This rearrangement joins TRBV20-1 to TRBJ2-1, with 9 bases lining up with TRBD2. CDR1 is DFQATT and CDR2 is SNEGSKA in the germline V gene (reference sequence). The CDR3 spans 13 residues. The CDR3 DNA sequence: TGCAGCGGCCGACTAGCGGTGTACAATGAGCAGTTCTTC. Its translation: CSGRLAVYNEQFF.

This clonotype was counted a few times. The chain couples TRBV4-3 to TRBJ1-1; 10 bases match TRBD1. After removal of 4 bases from V and 8 bases from J, the junction contained 7 bases not matched to a gene. Germline CDR1 and CDR2: LGHNA and YSLEER. This CDR3 contains 14 residues. CDR3 amino acids: CASSRQDRGREAFF. DNA for the CDR3: TGCGCCAGCAGCCGACAAGACAGGGGGCGGGAAGCTTTCTTT.

Many counts were recorded for this clonotype. The chain carries TRBV29-1 and TRBJ2-5; D unresolved. Trimming removed 4 bases at V and 4 bases at J, with 16 bases between. CDR1 is SQVTM and CDR2 is ANQGSEA in the germline V gene. The CDR3 runs 14 residues. The CDR3 nucleotides are TGCAGCGTTGTACCCCAGCTTGAGGTAGAGACCCAGTACTTC. Its protein product is CSVVPQLEVETQYF. The full variable domain, its missing parts supplied by reference TRBV29-1 and TRBJ2-5, is SAVISQKPSRDICQRGTSLTIQCQVDSQVTMMFWYRQQPGQSLTLIATANQGSEATYESGFVIDKFPISRPNLTFSTLTVSNMSPEDSSIYLCSVVPQLEVETQYFGPGTRLLVL.

This clonotype was seen more than once but under ten times. The rearrangement uses TRBV4-2 and TRBJ2-2; 12 bases fit TRBD2. The V and J ends lost 4 bases and 5 bases, in that order; junction bases with no gene match: 8. The CDR3 extends over 17 amino acids. CDR1 is LGHNA and CDR2 is YNFKEQ in the germline V gene. In nucleotides, the CDR3 is TGTGCCAGCAGCCTCGCTAGCGGGGGGGCCGGGACCGGGGAGCTGTTTTTT. Translation gives CASSLASGGAGTGELFF.

This clonotype was recorded a few times. The chain has TRBV5-5 and TRBJ1-3, with D perhaps TRBD1 (5 bases). The CDR3 length is 15 residues. From germline, CDR1 is SGHKS and CDR2 YYEKEE (reference sequence). Trimming stripped 2 bases from V and 4 bases from J, with 13 bases between. CDR3 nucleotide sequence: TGTGCCAGCAGCTTAGGGACTGAGCCAGGAAACACCATATATTTT. Protein: CASSLGTEPGNTIYF.

The V and J genes are TRBV7-9 and TRBJ2-2, with TRBD2 identical over 9 bases. This CDR3 contains 15 residues. Trimming removed 10 bases from V and 1 base from J; junction bases left unmatched: 7. The V gene's germline CDR1 is SEHNR and CDR2 FQNEAQ (reference sequence). DNA of the CDR3: TGTGCCACCAAACTAGCGGGCCTGAACACCGGGGAGCTGTTTTTT. Translated, it gives CATKLAGLNTGELFF.

The V gene is TRBV3-1, the J gene TRBJ1-1; D call uncertain. V gave up 8 bases and J gave up 5 bases, with 12 bases separating them. This CDR3 comprises 12 residues. From germline, CDR1 is LGHDT and CDR2 YNNKEL (reference sequence). The CDR3 DNA sequence: TGTGCCAGCCGACGGGCTGGGACTGAAGCTTTCTTT. Translating it yields CASRRAGTEAFF.

This clonotype was observed a handful of times. The CDR3 sequence: CASSLHSLNPGNTIYF. The CDR3 coding sequence is TGTGCCAGCAGCTTGCACAGTCTGAATCCTGGAAACACCATATATTTT. This chain uses TRBV5-5 with TRBJ1-3; D ambiguous. The ends were cut back, 1 base at V and 2 bases at J, with 13 bases in the middle. CDR1 and CDR2 from the germline V gene are SGHKS and YYEKEE (reference sequence). The CDR3 is made up of 16 amino acids.

This clonotype showed up just a few times. V and J are TRBV7-9 and TRBJ1-1, with D possibly matching TRBD1 (6 bases). V lost 2 bases, J lost 1 base, and 17 bases lay in between. The CDR3 loop spans 17 amino acids. Germline CDR1 and CDR2: SEHNR and FQNEAQ (reference sequence). The CDR3 region is CASSLLLGDRTNTEAFF. CDR3 DNA sequence: TGTGCCAGCAGCTTATTATTGGGAGACAGGACGAACACTGAAGCTTTCTTT.

This chain connects TRBV29-1 to TRBJ2-3; 11 positions agree with TRBD2. The V gene end was trimmed by 7 bases and the J gene end by 0 bases; junction bases not matched to a gene: 12. CDR3 length: 17 amino acids. CDR1 is SQVTM and CDR2 is ANQGSEA in the germline V gene. The CDR3 reads CSGRLGTSGLSTDTQYF. The CDR3 coding sequence is TGCAGCGGCCGACTAGGGACTAGCGGACTGAGCACAGATACGCAGTATTTT.

This clonotype was counted only a few times. The V call is TRBV29-1, the J call TRBJ1-2; D is undetermined. Per the germline V gene, CDR1 is SQVTM and CDR2 is ANQGSEA. The CDR3 covers 10 residues. V lost 4 bases and J 8 bases, leaving 8 bases between the germline ends. CDR3 sequence reads: CSVGAGGYTF. CDR3 in DNA: TGCAGCGTTGGGGCCGGGGGCTACACCTTC.

This clonotype came up a few times. The J gene is TRBJ2-7, the V gene TRBV6-5; 8 nucleotides agree with TRBD1. Germline values: CDR1 MNHEY, CDR2 SVGAGI. This CDR3 is 15 amino acids long. V shed 6 bases and J 9 bases; nucleotides not matched to a gene: 16. The CDR3 bases are TGTGCCAGCAGCTTAAGTGACAGGGGTCAAAATGGGCAGTACTTC. Encoded protein: CASSLSDRGQNGQYF.

This clonotype appeared a few times. This rearrangement joins TRBV7-9 to TRBJ1-2; weak D call: TRBD1 (5 bases). Germline CDR1 SEHNR, CDR2 FQNEAQ (reference sequence). This CDR3 region has 13 residues. Trimming took off 5 bases at V and 7 bases at J, with 14 bases between the two ends. The CDR3 DNA follows: TGTGCCAGCAGCGCATGCAGGGACTGTGGCTACACCTTC. It translates to CASSACRDCGYTF.

This clonotype was counted only a few times. The chain employs TRBV15 and TRBJ1-5; D remains unclear. V lost 1 base and J 5 bases, leaving 3 bases between the germline ends. In germline, CDR1 is LNHNV, CDR2 YYDKDF (reference sequence). CDR3 size: 12 residues. The CDR3 loop is CATSRVDQPQHF. The CDR3 DNA follows: TGTGCCACCAGCAGAGTGGATCAGCCCCAGCATTTT.

The chain has TRBV29-1 and TRBJ2-5; D gene ambiguous. The CDR3 has 13 amino acids. Trimming took off 4 bases at V and 5 bases at J, with 14 bases between the two ends. Germline V gives CDR1 SQVTM, CDR2 ANQGSEA. DNA of the CDR3: TGCAGCGTTGTACCCTCAACGAGGGAGACCCAGTACTTC. It specifies CSVVPSTRETQYF.

The chain carries TRBV6-1 and TRBJ2-1, with 8 bases aligning to TRBD2. The CDR3 consists of 16 residues. V lost 6 bases and J lost 3; bases outside the gene matches: 10. Germline V gene sequence: CDR1 MNHNS, CDR2 SASEGT. CDR3 coding DNA: TGTGCCAGCAGCCGCCCGCGGGGGGATCGCTACAATGAGCAGTTCTTC. This encodes CASSRPRGDRYNEQFF.

The gene calls are TRBV6-1 and TRBJ1-5; no firm D call. Between the trimmed V and J ends, which lost 2 bases and 8 bases, there was a span of 13 bases. The length of the CDR3 is 14 residues. Germline CDR1 reads MNHNS; CDR2 reads SASEGT. The CDR3 nucleotides are TGTGCCAGCAGTGAAACAAATGGAAGAAAGCCCCAGCATTTT. It translates to CASSETNGRKPQHF.

The chain has TRBV7-2 and TRBJ2-1; a weak D match, TRBD2 (5 bases). Germline lookup yields CDR1 SGHTA and CDR2 FQGNSA. V lost 4 bases and J 0 bases, leaving 13 bases between the germline ends. There are 16 residues in the CDR3. The CDR3 bases are TGTGCCAGCAGCTACCGCACTAGGAGCTCCTACAATGAGCAGTTCTTC. This gives the protein CASSYRTRSSYNEQFF.

A few counts support this clonotype. This chain joins TRBV5-1 and TRBJ2-5; D may correspond to TRBD1 or TRBD2 (6 bases each). CDR3 length: 13 amino acids. Trimming pared 3 bases from V and 1 base from J, leaving 7 bases between. Germline CDR1 is SGHRS and CDR2 is YFSETQ. The CDR3 sequence is CASSSGAQETQYF. The CDR3, as DNA: TGCGCCAGCAGCTCGGGGGCCCAAGAGACCCAGTACTTC.

The chain combines TRBV10-3 with TRBJ2-1; 10 bases are shared with TRBD2. This CDR3 is built from 15 residues. CDR1 is ENHRY, CDR2 SYGVKD, per germline. Trimming cost V 5 bases and J 9 bases; bases outside gene matches: 10. The CDR3 DNA sequence: TGTGCCATCAGTCCCGAGCGGGGGGGCCGGCGTGAGCAGTTCTTC. It translates to CAISPERGGRREQFF.

This clonotype was detected only a few times. The gene calls are TRBV7-2 and TRBJ2-3; D is uncertain. Germline V lookup: CDR1 SGHTA, CDR2 FQGNSA. The CDR3 totals 12 residues. Trimming stripped 7 bases from V and 1 base from J, with 6 bases between. The CDR3 DNA reads TGTGCCAGCACCCCAGGCACAGATACGCAGTATTTT. Translation: CASTPGTDTQYF. Looking up the rest from reference TRBV7-2 and TRBJ2-3 gives the full variable domain: GAGVSQSPSNKVTEKGKDVELRCDPISGHTALYWYRQSLGQGLEFLIYFQGNSAPDKSGLPSDRFSAERTGGSVSTLTIQRTQQEDSAVYLCASTPGTDTQYFGPGTRLTVL.

In its sample, this clonotype was seen a few times. The chain carries TRBV12-3 or TRBV12-4 and TRBJ2-6; the D gene could be TRBD1 or TRBD2 (5 bases each). The CDR3 is 15 amino acids. Trimming removed 8 bases from V and 0 bases from J, with 11 bases in between. CDR3 DNA: TGTGCCAGCCGGGACGGAGACTCTGGGGCCAACGTCCTGACTTTC. Protein product: CASRDGDSGANVLTF.

The V gene is TRBV21-1, the J gene TRBJ2-3; no DNA check was done on the table's D call, TRBD1. TRBV21-1 is a pseudogene locus. The CDR3 loop spans 15 amino acids. The chain's CDR3 is CASSKDVLMTDTQYF. CDR3 bases: TGTGCCAGCAGCAAAGATGTCCTAATGACAGATACGCAGTATTTT.

The rearrangement links TRBV15 to TRBJ2-1; weak D call: TRBD2 (6 bases). The V end lost 4 bases, the J end lost 8 bases, and 15 bases lay between the germline ends. CDR1 LNHNV and CDR2 YYDKDF come from the germline V gene (reference sequence). This CDR3 is 14 amino acids long. CDR3 nucleotides: TGTGCCACCAGCACCGTAGGAGGGCGGGATGAGCAGTTCTTC. It specifies CATSTVGGRDEQFF.

This clonotype was recorded at least ten times. The chain employs TRBV6-5 and TRBJ1-1; D is unresolved. Germline V CDR1 and CDR2: MNHEY, SVGAGI. V lost 0 bases to trimming and J lost 1 base, with 9 bases between them. The CDR3 length is 15 residues. The DNA of the CDR3 is TGTGCCAGCAGTTACTCGTACCGGGGGAACACTGAAGCTTTCTTT. Its protein product is CASSYSYRGNTEAFF.